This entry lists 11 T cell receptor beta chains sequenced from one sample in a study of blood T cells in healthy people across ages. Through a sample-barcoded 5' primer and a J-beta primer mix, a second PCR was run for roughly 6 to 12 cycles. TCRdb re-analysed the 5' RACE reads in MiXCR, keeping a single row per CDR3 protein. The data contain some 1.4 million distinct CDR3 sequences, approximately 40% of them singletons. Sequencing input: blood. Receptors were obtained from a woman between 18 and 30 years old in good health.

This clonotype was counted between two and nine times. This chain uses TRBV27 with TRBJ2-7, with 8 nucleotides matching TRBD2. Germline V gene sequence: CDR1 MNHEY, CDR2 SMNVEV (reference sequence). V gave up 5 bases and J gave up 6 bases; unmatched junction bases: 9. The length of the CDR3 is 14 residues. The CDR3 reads CASSQGTSPFEQYF. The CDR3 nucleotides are TGTGCCAGCAGTCAAGGGACTAGTCCCTTCGAGCAGTACTTC.

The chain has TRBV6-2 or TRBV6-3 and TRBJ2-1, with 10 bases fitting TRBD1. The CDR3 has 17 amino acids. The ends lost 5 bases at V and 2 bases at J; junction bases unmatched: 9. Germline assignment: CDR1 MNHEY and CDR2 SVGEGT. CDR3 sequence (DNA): TGTGCCAGCAGTCCCGGTGGCGGACAGGGGGCCTACAATGAGCAGTTCTTC. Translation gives CASSPGGGQGAYNEQFF.

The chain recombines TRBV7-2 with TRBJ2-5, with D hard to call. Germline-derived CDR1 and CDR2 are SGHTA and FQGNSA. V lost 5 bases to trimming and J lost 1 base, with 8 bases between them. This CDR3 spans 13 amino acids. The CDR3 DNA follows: TGTGCCAGCAGCCCCCCGCCCCAAGAGACCCAGTACTTC. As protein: CASSPPPQETQYF.

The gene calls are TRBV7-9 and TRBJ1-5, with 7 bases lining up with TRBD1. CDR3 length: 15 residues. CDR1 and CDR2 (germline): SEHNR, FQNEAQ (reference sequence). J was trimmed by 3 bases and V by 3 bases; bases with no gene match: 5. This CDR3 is CASSLGQSLNQPQHF. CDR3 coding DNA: TGTGCCAGCAGCTTGGGACAGTCTCTCAATCAGCCCCAGCATTTT.

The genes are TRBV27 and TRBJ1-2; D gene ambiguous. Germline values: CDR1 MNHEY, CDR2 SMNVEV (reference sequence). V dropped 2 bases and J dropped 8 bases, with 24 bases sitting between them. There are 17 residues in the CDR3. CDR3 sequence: CASSLKSGEIKGSGYTF. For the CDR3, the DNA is TGTGCCAGCAGTTTAAAAAGTGGCGAGATAAAGGGAAGCGGCTACACCTTC.

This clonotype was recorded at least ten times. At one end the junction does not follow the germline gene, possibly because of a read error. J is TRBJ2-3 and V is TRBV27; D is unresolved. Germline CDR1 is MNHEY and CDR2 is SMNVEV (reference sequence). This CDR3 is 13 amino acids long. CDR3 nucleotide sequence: TGTGCCAGCAGTGTATCCCGTCCAGATACGCAGTATTTT. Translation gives CASSVSRPDTQYF.

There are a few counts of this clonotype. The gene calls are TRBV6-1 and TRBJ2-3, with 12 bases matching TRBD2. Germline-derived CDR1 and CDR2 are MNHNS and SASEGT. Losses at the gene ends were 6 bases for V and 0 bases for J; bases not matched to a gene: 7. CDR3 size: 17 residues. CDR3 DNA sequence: TGTGCCAGCAGGAGACTAGCGGGGGTCCTTAGCACAGATACGCAGTATTTT. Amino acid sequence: CASRRLAGVLSTDTQYF.

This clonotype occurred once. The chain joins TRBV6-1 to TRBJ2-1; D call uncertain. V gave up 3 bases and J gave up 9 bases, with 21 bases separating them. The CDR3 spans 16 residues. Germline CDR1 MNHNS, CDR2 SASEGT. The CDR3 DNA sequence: TGTGCCAGCAGTGATCAGATGGGTGGTAAGGTCAGTGAGCAGTTCTTC. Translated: CASSDQMGGKVSEQFF.

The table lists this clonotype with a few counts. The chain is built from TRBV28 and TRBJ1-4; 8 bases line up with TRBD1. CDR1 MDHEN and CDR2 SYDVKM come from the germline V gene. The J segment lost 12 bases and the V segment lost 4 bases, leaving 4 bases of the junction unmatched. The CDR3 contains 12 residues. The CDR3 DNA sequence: TGTGCCAGCAGTTGGGGACAGGAAGAACTGTTTTTT. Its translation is CASSWGQEELFF.

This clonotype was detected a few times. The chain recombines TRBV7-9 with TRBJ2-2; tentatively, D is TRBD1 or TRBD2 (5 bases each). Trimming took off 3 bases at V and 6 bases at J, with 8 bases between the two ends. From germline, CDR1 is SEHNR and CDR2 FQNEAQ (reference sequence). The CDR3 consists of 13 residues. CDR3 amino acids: CASSFVGAGELFF. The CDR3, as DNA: TGTGCCAGCAGCTTCGTGGGGGCCGGGGAGCTGTTTTTT.

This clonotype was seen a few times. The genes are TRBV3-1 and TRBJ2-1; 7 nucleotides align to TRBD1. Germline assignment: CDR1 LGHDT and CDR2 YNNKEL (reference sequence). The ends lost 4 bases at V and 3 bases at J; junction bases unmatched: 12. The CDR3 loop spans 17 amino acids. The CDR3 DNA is TGTGCCAGCAGCCCCAGGGCAAACAGGGGTTTCTACAATGAGCAGTTCTTC. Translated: CASSPRANRGFYNEQFF.